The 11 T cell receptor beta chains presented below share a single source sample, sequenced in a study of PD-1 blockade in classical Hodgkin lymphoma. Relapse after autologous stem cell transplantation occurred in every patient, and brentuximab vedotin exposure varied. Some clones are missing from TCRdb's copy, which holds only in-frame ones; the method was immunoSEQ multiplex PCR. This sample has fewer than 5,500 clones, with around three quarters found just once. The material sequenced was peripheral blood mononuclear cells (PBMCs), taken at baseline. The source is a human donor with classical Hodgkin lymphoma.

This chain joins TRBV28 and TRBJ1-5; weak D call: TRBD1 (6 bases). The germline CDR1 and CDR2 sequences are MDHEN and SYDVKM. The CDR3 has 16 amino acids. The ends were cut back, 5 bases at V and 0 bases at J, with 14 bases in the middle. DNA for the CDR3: TGTGCCAGCAGTCCTCCGGGACACCATAGCAATCAGCCCCAGCATTTT. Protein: CASSPPGHHSNQPQHF.

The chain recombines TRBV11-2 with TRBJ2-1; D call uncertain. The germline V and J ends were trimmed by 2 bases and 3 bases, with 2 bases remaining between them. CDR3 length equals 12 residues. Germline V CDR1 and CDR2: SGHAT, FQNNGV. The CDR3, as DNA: TGTGCCAGCAGCTTAAACTACAATGAGCAGTTCTTC. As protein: CASSLNYNEQFF.

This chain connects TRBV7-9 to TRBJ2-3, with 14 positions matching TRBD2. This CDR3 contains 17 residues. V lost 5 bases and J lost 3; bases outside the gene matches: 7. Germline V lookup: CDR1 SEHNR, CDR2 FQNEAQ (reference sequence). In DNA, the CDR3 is TGTGCCAGCAGCCCAAAGAGACTAGCGGGGGGGACAGATACGCAGTATTTT. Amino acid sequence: CASSPKRLAGGTDTQYF.

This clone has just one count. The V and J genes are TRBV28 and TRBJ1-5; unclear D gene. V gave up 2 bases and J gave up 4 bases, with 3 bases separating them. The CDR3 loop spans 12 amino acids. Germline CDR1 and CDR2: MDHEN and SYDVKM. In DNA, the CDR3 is TGTGCCAGCAGTTTAGGGAATCAGCCCCAGCATTTT. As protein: CASSLGNQPQHF.

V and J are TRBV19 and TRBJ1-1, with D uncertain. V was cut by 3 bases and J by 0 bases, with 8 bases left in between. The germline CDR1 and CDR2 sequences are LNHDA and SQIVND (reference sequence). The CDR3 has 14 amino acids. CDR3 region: CASSMSVMNTEAFF. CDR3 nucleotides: TGTGCCAGTAGTATGTCGGTCATGAACACTGAAGCTTTCTTT.

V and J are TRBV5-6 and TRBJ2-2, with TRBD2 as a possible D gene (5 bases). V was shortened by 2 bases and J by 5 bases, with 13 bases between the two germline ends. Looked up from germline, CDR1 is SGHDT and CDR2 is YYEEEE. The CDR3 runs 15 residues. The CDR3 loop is CASSFGRTGTGELFF. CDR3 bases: TGTGCCAGCAGCTTCGGACGGACTGGGACCGGGGAGCTGTTTTTT.

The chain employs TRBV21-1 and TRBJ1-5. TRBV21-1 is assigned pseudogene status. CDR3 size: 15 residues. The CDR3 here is CASSKARNSNQPQHF. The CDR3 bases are TGTGCCAGCAGCAAAGCGCGGAATAGCAATCAGCCCCAGCATTTT.

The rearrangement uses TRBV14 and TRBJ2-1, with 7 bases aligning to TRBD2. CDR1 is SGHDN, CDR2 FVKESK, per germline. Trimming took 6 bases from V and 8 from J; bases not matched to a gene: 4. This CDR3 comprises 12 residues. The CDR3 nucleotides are TGTGCCAGCAGTTTCACTAGCGATGAGCAGTTCTTC. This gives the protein CASSFTSDEQFF.

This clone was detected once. CDR3 nucleotides: TGTGCCAGCAGCCCCTACGGTAGCGGGGGAAACCTGGCAGATACGCAGTATTTT. Its translation: CASSPYGSGGNLADTQYF. This chain connects TRBV13 to TRBJ2-3; 9 bases map to TRBD2. CDR1 PRHDT and CDR2 FYEKMQ come from the germline V gene (reference sequence). The J segment lost 4 bases and the V segment lost 5 bases, leaving 16 bases of the junction unmatched. This CDR3 contains 18 residues.

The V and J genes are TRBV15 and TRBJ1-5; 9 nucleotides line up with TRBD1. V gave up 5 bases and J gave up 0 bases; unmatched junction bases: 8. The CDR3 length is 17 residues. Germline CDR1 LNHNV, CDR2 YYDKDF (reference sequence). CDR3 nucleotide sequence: TGTGCCACCAGCCTTCGGACAGGGGTTCCTAGCAATCAGCCCCAGCATTTT. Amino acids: CATSLRTGVPSNQPQHF.

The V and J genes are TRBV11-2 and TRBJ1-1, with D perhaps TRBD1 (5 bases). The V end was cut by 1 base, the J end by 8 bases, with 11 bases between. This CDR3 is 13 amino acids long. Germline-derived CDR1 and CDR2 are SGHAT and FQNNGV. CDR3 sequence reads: CASSLGQGSEAFF. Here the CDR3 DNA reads TGTGCCAGCAGCTTAGGCCAGGGCAGCGAAGCTTTCTTT.